Given below is one T cell receptor (beta chain) in context. This record belongs to a study of blood T cell repertoires in COVID-19. Overall study context: Samples taken during acute and convalescent COVID-19 were collected in the United States, Italy and Spain. Sample material is recorded as cDNA or gDNA derived from T cells, B-cell-depleted T cells, or PBMCs.

In the original workflow: By means of reference gene primer amplification, nucleated cell counts were estimated. Profiled with immunoSEQ multiplex PCR; TCRdb holds only in-frame clones, not every one. That table supplies the V and J calls and clone size; D and trimming were determined from the DNA. The sample lists around 120,000 clones, more than 70% seen once, with about 5.5% in the top ten. The sequencing input was peripheral blood. This receptor was taken from a man older than 75 with active or convalescent COVID-19.

The CDR3 sequence is CASSYSEYGYTF. The DNA for the CDR3 is TGTGCCAGCAGTTACTCGGAGTATGGCTACACCTTC. The chain combines TRBV6-2 or TRBV6-3 with TRBJ1-2, with D hard to call. CDR3 length: 12 amino acids. Trimming removed 0 bases at V and 5 bases at J, with 4 bases between. Germline lookup yields CDR1 MNHEY and CDR2 SVGEGT.